This T cell receptor (beta chain) was recorded in a study of T cells in localized non-small cell lung cancer. Study-level findings and limits: There was higher T cell clonality in uninvolved adjacent lung than in tumor, and it was highest there.

The V gene's germline CDR1 is GTSNPN and CDR2 SVGIG (reference sequence). The CDR3 spans 13 residues. J gave up 2 bases and V 5 bases, and 0 bases lay outside the gene matches. This clone was counted between two and nine times. Antigen: not known. Some clones are missing from TCRdb's copy, which holds only in-frame ones; the method was immunoSEQ multiplex PCR. The sample includes about 70,000 clones, 80% to 90% of them seen just once. This chain uses TRBV30 with TRBJ1-3; 10 bases match TRBD1. The sequenced sample was peripheral blood, obtained before any cancer treatment. This TCR was sampled from a male donor aged 60 or older with stage III squamous cell lung carcinoma. CDR3 region: CAWGQGAGNTIYF. CDR3 coding DNA: TGTGCCTGGGGACAGGGGGCTGGAAACACCATATATTTT.